In its sample, the clone carrying this TCR beta chain was seen a few times. The data originate from a study of T-cell reconstitution after alpha-beta-depleted transplantation in children. Unique molecular identifiers were incorporated during preparation of the TCRbeta library. TCRdb independently ran MiXCR on the PCR reads; one entry per CDR3 protein. The table records hundreds of thousands of distinct CDR3 sequences, roughly 15% of them present only once. CDR3 length: 15 residues. Losses at the gene ends were 4 bases for V and 2 bases for J; bases not matched to a gene: 5. The germline gives CDR1 SGHAT, CDR2 FQNNGV.

The chain combines TRBV11-2 with TRBJ1-2, with 9 bases aligning to TRBD1. The origin of this receptor is a human donor who donated a stem cell graft to a child with acute myeloid leukemia. The sequencing here drew on PBMCs from the stem cell graft donor, taken from the stem cell graft. The CDR3 nucleotides read TGTGCCAGCAGCTACAACAGGGGGCCGAACTATGGCTACACCTTC. It is translated as CASSYNRGPNYGYTF.